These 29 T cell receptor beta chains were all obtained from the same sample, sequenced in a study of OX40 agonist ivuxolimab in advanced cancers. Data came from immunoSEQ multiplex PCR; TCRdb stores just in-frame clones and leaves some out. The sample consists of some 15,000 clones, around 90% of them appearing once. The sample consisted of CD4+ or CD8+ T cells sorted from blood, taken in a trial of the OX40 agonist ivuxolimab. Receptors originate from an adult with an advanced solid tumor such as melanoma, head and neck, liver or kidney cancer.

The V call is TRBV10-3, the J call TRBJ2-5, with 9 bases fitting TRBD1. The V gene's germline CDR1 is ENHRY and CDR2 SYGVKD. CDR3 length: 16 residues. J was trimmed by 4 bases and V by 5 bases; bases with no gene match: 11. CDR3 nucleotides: TGTGCCATCAGTCCGGACAGGGGATGGGGAGGAGAGACCCAGTACTTC. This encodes CAISPDRGWGGETQYF.

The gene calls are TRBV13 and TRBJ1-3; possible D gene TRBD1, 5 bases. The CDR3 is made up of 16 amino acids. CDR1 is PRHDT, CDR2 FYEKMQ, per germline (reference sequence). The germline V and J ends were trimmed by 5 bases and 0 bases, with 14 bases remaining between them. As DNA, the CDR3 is TGTGCCAGCAGCCGACGGATTGACAGCTCTGGAAACACCATATATTTT. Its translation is CASSRRIDSSGNTIYF.

CDR3 coding DNA: TGCAGCGTTGAAGATGGTGGGGGCTCGACCTACGAGCAGTACTTC. It codes for CSVEDGGGSTYEQYF. The J gene is TRBJ2-7, the V gene TRBV29-1; weak D call: TRBD1 (6 bases). The CDR3 extends over 15 amino acids. Germline-derived CDR1 and CDR2 are SQVTM and ANQGSEA. The V gene lost 0 bases and the J gene lost 2 bases, with 14 bases spanning the gap.

This CDR3 reads CASSLGSEQYF. The CDR3 bases are TGTGCCAGCAGTTTAGGGTCCGAGCAGTACTTC. The genes are TRBV28 and TRBJ2-7; D is ambiguous. Trimming stripped 2 bases from V and 6 bases from J, with 5 bases between. Per the germline V gene, CDR1 is MDHEN and CDR2 is SYDVKM. This CDR3 has 11 residues.

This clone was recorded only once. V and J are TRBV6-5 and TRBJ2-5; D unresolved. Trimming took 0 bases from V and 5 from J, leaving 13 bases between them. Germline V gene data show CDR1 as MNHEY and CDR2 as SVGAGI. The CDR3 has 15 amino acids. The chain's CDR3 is CASSYSDGSRETQYF. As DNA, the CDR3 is TGTGCCAGCAGTTACTCGGATGGTTCACGGGAGACCCAGTACTTC.

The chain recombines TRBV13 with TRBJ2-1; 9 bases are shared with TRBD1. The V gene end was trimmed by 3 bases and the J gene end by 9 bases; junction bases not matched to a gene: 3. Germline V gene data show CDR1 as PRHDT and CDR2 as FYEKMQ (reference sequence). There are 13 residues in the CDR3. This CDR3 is CASSLGTGSEQFF. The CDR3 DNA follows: TGTGCCAGCAGCTTGGGGACAGGGAGTGAGCAGTTCTTC.

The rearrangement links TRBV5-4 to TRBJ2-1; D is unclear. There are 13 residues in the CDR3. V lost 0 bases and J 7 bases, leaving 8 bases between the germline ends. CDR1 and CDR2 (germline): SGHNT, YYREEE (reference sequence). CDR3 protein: CASSLAMANEQFF. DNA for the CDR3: TGTGCCAGCAGCTTGGCTATGGCGAATGAGCAGTTCTTC.

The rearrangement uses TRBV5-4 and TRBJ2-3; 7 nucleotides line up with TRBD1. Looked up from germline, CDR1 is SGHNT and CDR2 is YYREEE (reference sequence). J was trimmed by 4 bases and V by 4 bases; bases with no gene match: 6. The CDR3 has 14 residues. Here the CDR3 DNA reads TGTGCCAGCAGCCCCGACAGGGTGGCAGATACGCAGTATTTT. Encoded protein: CASSPDRVADTQYF.

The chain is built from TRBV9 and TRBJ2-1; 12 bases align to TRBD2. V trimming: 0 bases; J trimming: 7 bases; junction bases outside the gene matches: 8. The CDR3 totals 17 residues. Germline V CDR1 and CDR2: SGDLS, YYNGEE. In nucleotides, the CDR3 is TGTGCCAGCAGCGTAGACCTCCGACTAGCGGGAGCGAATGAGCAGTTCTTC. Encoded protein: CASSVDLRLAGANEQFF.

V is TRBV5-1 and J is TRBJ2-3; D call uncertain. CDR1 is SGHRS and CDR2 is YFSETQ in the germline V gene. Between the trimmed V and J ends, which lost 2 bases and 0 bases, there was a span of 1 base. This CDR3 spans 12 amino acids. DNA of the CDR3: TGCGCCAGCAGCTTTAGCACAGATACGCAGTATTTT. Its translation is CASSFSTDTQYF.

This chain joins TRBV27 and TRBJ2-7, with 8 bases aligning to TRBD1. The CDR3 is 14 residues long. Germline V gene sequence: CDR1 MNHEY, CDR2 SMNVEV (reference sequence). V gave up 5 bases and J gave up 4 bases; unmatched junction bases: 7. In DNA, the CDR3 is TGTGCCAGCAGTGGGACAGGCCTCCCTTACGAGCAGTACTTC. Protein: CASSGTGLPYEQYF.

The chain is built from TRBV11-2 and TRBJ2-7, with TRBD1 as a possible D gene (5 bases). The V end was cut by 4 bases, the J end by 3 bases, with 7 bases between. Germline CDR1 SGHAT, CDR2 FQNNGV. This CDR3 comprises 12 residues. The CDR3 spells CASSSDSYEQYF. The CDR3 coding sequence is TGTGCCAGCAGCTCCGACAGCTACGAGCAGTACTTC.

The CDR3 spells CASSSQGSPGELFF. The CDR3 bases are TGTGCCAGCAGTTCACAGGGATCTCCCGGGGAGCTGTTTTTT. The genes are TRBV5-4 and TRBJ2-2; a weak D match, TRBD1 (6 bases). CDR1 and CDR2 (germline): SGHNT, YYREEE (reference sequence). Trimming took 5 bases from V and 6 from J, leaving 14 bases between them. There are 14 residues in the CDR3.

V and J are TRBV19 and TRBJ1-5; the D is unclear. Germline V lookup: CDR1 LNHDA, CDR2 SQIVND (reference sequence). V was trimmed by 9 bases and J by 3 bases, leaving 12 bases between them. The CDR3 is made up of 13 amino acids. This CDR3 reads CASDAAANQPQHF. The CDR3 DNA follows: TGTGCCAGCGACGCGGCTGCCAATCAGCCCCAGCATTTT.

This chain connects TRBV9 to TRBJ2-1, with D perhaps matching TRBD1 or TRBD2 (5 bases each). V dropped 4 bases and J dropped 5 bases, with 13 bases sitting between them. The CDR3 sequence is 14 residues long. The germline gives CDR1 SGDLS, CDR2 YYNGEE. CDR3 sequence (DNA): TGTGCCAGCAGCCTTGACCTGGGGGACAATGAGCAGTTCTTC. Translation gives CASSLDLGDNEQFF.

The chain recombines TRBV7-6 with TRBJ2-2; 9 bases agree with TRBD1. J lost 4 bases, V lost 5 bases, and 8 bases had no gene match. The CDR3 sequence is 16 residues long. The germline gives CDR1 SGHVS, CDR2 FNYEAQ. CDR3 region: CASSDRQGVATGELFF. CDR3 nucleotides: TGTGCCAGCAGCGACCGACAGGGGGTTGCCACCGGGGAGCTGTTTTTT.

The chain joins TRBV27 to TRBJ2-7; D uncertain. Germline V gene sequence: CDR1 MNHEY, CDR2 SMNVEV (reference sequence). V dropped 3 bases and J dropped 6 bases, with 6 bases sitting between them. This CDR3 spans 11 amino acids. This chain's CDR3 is CASSLGAEQYF. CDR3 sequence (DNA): TGTGCCAGCAGTTTGGGTGCCGAGCAGTACTTC.

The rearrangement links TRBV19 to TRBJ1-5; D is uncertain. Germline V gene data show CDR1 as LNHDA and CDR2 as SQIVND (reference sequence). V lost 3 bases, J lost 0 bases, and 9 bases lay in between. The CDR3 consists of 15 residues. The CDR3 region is CASSINQNSNQPQHF. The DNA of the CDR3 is TGTGCCAGTAGTATCAATCAGAATAGCAATCAGCCCCAGCATTTT.

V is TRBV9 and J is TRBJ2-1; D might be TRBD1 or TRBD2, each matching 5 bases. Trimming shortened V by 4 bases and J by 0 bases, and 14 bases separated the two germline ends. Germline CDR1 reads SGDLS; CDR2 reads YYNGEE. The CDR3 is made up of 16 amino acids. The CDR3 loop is CASSPGSGHSYNEQFF. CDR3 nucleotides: TGTGCCAGCAGCCCGGGGAGCGGACACTCCTACAATGAGCAGTTCTTC.

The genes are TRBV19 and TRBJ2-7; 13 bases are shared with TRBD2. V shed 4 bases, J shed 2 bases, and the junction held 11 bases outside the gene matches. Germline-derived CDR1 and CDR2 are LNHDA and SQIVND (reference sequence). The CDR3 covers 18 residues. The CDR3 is CASSTGTSGTQLPYEQYF. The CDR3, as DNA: TGTGCCAGTAGTACCGGGACTAGCGGGACTCAACTCCCCTACGAGCAGTACTTC.

The CDR3 region is CASSSAGYSNQPQHF. The CDR3 region has the DNA TGTGCCAGCAGTTCGGCAGGGTATAGCAATCAGCCCCAGCATTTT. The chain has TRBV27 and TRBJ1-5; tentative D call: TRBD1 (5 bases). CDR1 is MNHEY, CDR2 SMNVEV, per germline (reference sequence). V was shortened by 4 bases and J by 0 bases, with 10 bases between the two germline ends. The CDR3 runs to 15 residues.

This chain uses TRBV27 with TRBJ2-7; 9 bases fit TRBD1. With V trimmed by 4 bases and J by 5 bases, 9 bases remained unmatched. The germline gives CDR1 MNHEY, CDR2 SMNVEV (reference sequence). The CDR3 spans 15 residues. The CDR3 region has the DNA TGTGCCAGCAGTTCAACCGGGACAGGGATCGACGAGCAGTACTTC. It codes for CASSSTGTGIDEQYF.

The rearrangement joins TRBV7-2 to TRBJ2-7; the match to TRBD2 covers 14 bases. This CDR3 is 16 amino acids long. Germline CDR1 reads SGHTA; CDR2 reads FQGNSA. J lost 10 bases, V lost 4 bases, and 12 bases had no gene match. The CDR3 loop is CASSYTEGLAGEQQYF. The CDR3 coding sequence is TGTGCCAGCAGCTACACCGAGGGACTAGCGGGAGAACAACAGTACTTC.

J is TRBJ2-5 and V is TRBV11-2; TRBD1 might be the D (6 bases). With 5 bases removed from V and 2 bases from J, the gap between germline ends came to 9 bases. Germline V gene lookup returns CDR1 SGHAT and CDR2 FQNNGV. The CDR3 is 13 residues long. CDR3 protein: CASSLGQQETQYF. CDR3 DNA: TGTGCCAGCAGCCTCGGACAGCAAGAGACCCAGTACTTC.

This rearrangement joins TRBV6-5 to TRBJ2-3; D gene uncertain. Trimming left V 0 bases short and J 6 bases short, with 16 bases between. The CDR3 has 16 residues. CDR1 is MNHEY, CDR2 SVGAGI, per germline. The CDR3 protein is CASSYSNIPTIDTQYF. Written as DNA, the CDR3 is TGTGCCAGCAGTTACTCGAATATCCCAACAATCGATACGCAGTATTTT.

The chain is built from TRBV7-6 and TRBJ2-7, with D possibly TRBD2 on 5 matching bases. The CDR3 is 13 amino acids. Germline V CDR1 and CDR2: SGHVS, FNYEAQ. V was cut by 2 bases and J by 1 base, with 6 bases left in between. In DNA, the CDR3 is TGTGCCAGCAGCTTAAGACTATCCTACGAGCAGTACTTC. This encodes CASSLRLSYEQYF.

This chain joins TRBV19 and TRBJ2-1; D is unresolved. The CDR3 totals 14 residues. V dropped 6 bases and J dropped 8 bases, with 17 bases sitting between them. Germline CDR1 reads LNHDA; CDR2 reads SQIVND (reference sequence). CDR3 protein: CASSTFTLVDEQFF. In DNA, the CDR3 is TGTGCCAGTAGCACCTTCACATTGGTGGATGAGCAGTTCTTC. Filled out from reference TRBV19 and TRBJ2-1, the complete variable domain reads DGGITQSPKYLFRKEGQNVTLSCEQNLNHDAMYWYRQDPGQGLRLIYYSQIVNDFQKGDIAEGYSVSREKKESFPLTVTSAQKNPTAFYLCASSTFTLVDEQFFGPGTRLTVL.

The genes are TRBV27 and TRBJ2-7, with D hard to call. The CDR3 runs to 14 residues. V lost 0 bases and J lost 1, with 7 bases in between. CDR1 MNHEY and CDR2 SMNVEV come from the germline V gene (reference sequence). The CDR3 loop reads CASSLSSGSYEQYF. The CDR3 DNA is TGTGCCAGCAGTTTATCCTCTGGGTCCTACGAGCAGTACTTC.

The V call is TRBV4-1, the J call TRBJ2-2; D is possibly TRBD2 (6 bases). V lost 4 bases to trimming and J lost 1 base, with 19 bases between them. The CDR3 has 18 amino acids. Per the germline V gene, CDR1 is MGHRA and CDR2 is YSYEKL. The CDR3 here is CASSRWTSGDQNTGELFF. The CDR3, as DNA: TGCGCCAGCAGCCGCTGGACTTCGGGGGACCAGAACACCGGGGAGCTGTTTTTT.